The rows below give T cell receptor beta chains drawn from one sample of a study of OX40 agonist ivuxolimab in advanced cancers. The repertoire was sequenced with immunoSEQ multiplex PCR; TCRdb's copy has only in-frame clones and lacks some. The sample has over 70,000 clones, roughly 93% seen once; the top ten hold 0.25% to 0.35%. Material: CD4+ or CD8+ T cells sorted from blood, obtained in a trial of the OX40 agonist ivuxolimab. The origin of the receptors is an adult with an advanced solid tumor such as melanoma, head and neck, liver or kidney cancer. CDR3s include the opening cysteine and the closing phenylalanine or tryptophan. D genes are given only for firm matches. Rows may omit the clone size; those that give it use once, few, many or a size class.

length: 14; D: TRBD1; V: TRBV28; J: TRBJ2-2; size: -; CDR3: CASKPGGESGELFF; DNA: TGTGCCAGCAAGCCAGGGGGTGAGTCCGGGGAGCTGTTTTTT
length: 15; D: TRBD1; V: TRBV28; J: TRBJ1-6; size: once; CDR3: CASKSNRGINSPLHF; DNA: TGTGCCAGCAAATCTAACAGGGGAATCAATTCACCCCTCCACTTT
length: 16; D: -; V: TRBV5-4; J: TRBJ2-1; size: -; CDR3: CASSPVGVSLGNEQFF; DNA: TGTGCCAGCAGCCCGGTGGGGGTCTCTTTGGGCAATGAGCAGTTCTTC
length: 13; D: -; V: TRBV4-2; J: TRBJ2-3; size: -; CDR3: CASSRAGSDTQYF; DNA: TGTGCCAGCAGCCGAGCAGGGTCAGATACGCAGTATTTT
length: 14; D: -; V: TRBV6-5; J: TRBJ2-5; size: -; CDR3: CASSTGVASETQYF; DNA: TGTGCCAGCAGTACGGGAGTGGCGTCAGAGACCCAGTACTTC
length: 13; D: -; V: TRBV28; J: TRBJ1-2; size: -; CDR3: CASSSTGMGGYTF; DNA: TGTGCCAGCAGTTCAACAGGGATGGGTGGCTACACCTTC
length: 16; D: -; V: TRBV10-3; J: TRBJ2-7; size: -; CDR3: CAIQASLEGSSYEQYF; DNA: TGTGCCATCCAAGCATCCTTGGAGGGATCCTCCTACGAGCAGTACTTC
length: 16; D: TRBD2; V: TRBV5-4; J: TRBJ2-5; size: -; CDR3: CASSPGGDILRKTQYF; DNA: TGTGCCAGCAGCCCGGGGGGGGACATCTTACGGAAGACCCAGTACTTC
length: 13; D: -; V: TRBV4-2; J: TRBJ1-2; size: -; CDR3: CASSLPQAYGYTF; DNA: TGTGCCAGCAGCTTGCCGCAGGCCTATGGCTACACCTTC
length: 16; D: TRBD2; V: TRBV4-3; J: TRBJ2-7; size: -; CDR3: CASSQDPRLAGVEQYF; DNA: TGCGCCAGCAGCCAAGATCCCCGACTAGCGGGAGTTGAGCAGTACTTC
length: 14; D: TRBD1; V: TRBV5-1; J: TRBJ1-1; size: -; CDR3: CASSQQGARTEAFF; DNA: TGCGCCAGCAGTCAGCAGGGGGCGCGCACTGAAGCTTTCTTT
length: 16; D: -; V: TRBV7-2; J: TRBJ2-7; size: -; CDR3: CASSSPRGGRLGEQYF; DNA: TGTGCCAGCAGCTCCCCACGGGGCGGTCGGCTAGGGGAGCAGTACTTC
length: 14; D: TRBD1; V: TRBV5-1; J: TRBJ1-1; size: -; CDR3: CASSRGQVNTEAFF; DNA: TGCGCCAGCAGCCGGGGACAGGTGAACACTGAAGCTTTCTTT
length: 11; D: -; V: TRBV11-3; J: TRBJ2-7; size: -; CDR3: CASSSGYEQYF; DNA: TGTGCCAGCAGCTCAGGATACGAGCAGTACTTC
length: 14; D: -; V: TRBV28; J: TRBJ1-2; size: -; CDR3: CASSLPGRERGYTF; DNA: TGTGCCAGCAGTCTTCCAGGGCGAGAACGCGGCTACACCTTC
length: 16; D: TRBD2; V: TRBV28; J: TRBJ2-7; size: -; CDR3: CASSSPTSGRTYEQYF; DNA: TGTGCCAGCAGTTCCCCGACTAGCGGGAGGACGTACGAGCAGTACTTC
length: 13; D: -; V: TRBV18; J: TRBJ1-2; size: -; CDR3: CASSLDRSYGYTF; DNA: TGTGCCAGCTCACTAGACAGGAGCTATGGCTACACCTTC
length: 15; D: -; V: TRBV28; J: TRBJ1-4; size: -; CDR3: CASRLRRGPNEKLFF; DNA: TGTGCCAGCAGACTCCGTCGAGGCCCCAACGAAAAACTGTTTTTT
length: 15; D: -; V: TRBV5-1; J: TRBJ2-1; size: -; CDR3: CASSLVVGGNNEQFF; DNA: TGCGCCAGCAGCTTGGTAGTCGGCGGGAACAATGAGCAGTTCTTC
length: 10; D: -; V: TRBV20-1; J: TRBJ2-1; size: -; CDR3: CSGKDNEQFF; DNA: TGCAGTGGGAAAGACAATGAGCAGTTCTTC